These 24 T cell receptor beta chains were sequenced from one sample in a study of blood T cell repertoires in COVID-19. Data came from immunoSEQ multiplex PCR; TCRdb stores just in-frame clones and leaves some out. The table lists 150,000 to 200,000 clones, roughly 80% of them singletons. Sequencing was done on a sample of peripheral blood. All receptors derive from a woman older than 75 with acute or convalescent COVID-19.

The chain recombines TRBV7-9 with TRBJ2-5; D might be TRBD2 (5 bases). Trimming removed 5 bases at V and 0 bases at J, with 19 bases between. The germline V gene encodes CDR1 SEHNR and CDR2 FQNEAQ (reference sequence). This CDR3 is built from 17 residues. The CDR3 spells CASSPRGVQRDQETQYF. CDR3 sequence (DNA): TGTGCCAGCAGCCCCCGTGGGGTTCAGAGGGACCAAGAGACCCAGTACTTC.

The chain uses TRBV5-1 and TRBJ2-7, with TRBD2 as a possible D gene (5 bases). Germline CDR1 reads SGHRS; CDR2 reads YFSETQ. V was cut by 4 bases and J by 2 bases, with 19 bases left in between. The CDR3 contains 16 residues. CDR3 amino acids: CASSEGSSGVPYEQYF. CDR3 coding DNA: TGCGCCAGCAGCGAAGGATCCTCCGGGGTCCCCTACGAGCAGTACTTC.

The chain recombines TRBV7-6 with TRBJ1-2; 8 bases map to TRBD1. The CDR3 has 15 amino acids. In germline, CDR1 is SGHVS, CDR2 FNYEAQ. The junction had 9 bases not matched to a gene; V was cut back by 5 bases and J by 4 bases. CDR3 nucleotides: TGTGCCAGCAGCCCCCAGACGACAGGGGCCTATGGCTACACCTTC. Residues: CASSPQTTGAYGYTF.

The chain is built from TRBV2 and TRBJ2-5, with D possibly TRBD1 on 5 matching bases. CDR3 size: 16 residues. Trimming left V 6 bases short and J 2 bases short, with 19 bases between. The germline CDR1 and CDR2 sequences are SNHLY and FYNNEI. The CDR3: CASSRPTQVGQETQYF. The CDR3 DNA sequence: TGTGCCAGCAGCAGACCTACACAGGTCGGGCAAGAGACCCAGTACTTC. Full variable domain (remainder filled in from reference TRBV2 and TRBJ2-5): EPEVTQTPSHQVTQMGQEVILRCVPISNHLYFYWYRQILGQKVEFLVSFYNNEISEKSEIFDDQFSVERPDGSNFTLKIRSTKLEDSAMYFCASSRPTQVGQETQYFGPGTRLLVL.

This clone has just a few counts. The chain recombines TRBV2 with TRBJ1-1, with D perhaps TRBD1 (5 bases). Trimming stripped 7 bases from V and 6 bases from J, with 12 bases between. The CDR3 loop spans 12 amino acids. Per the germline V gene, CDR1 is SNHLY and CDR2 is FYNNEI. The CDR3 nucleotides are TGTGCCAGCACCGGGACTTACTCTGAAGCTTTCTTT. Its translation: CASTGTYSEAFF.

This chain joins TRBV7-9 and TRBJ2-7; D is uncertain. Looked up from germline, CDR1 is SEHNR and CDR2 is FQNEAQ (reference sequence). The CDR3 spans 15 residues. Trimming took off 5 bases at V and 1 base at J, with 15 bases between the two ends. CDR3 DNA sequence: TGTGCCAGCAGCCCGTATGAGGCCAGTTCCTACGAGCAGTACTTC. Protein sequence: CASSPYEASSYEQYF. The full variable domain, with the rest looked up from reference TRBV7-9 and TRBJ2-7, is DTGVSQNPRHKITKRGQNVTFRCDPISEHNRLYWYRQTLGQGPEFLTYFQNEAQLEKSRLLSDRFSAERPKGSFSTLEIQRTEQGDSAMYLCASSPYEASSYEQYFGPGTRLTVT.

This clone has only one observation. The chain employs TRBV6-5 and TRBJ1-4, with 8 nucleotides matching TRBD1. V shed 3 bases and J 5 bases; nucleotides not matched to a gene: 5. Looked up from germline, CDR1 is MNHEY and CDR2 is SVGAGI. CDR3 size: 15 residues. CDR3: CASSYIGDRNEKLFF. CDR3 DNA: TGTGCCAGCAGTTATATAGGGGACAGGAATGAAAAACTGTTTTTT.

This sequence joins TRBV28 and TRBJ1-6; tentative D call: TRBD1 (6 bases). V was shortened by 7 bases and J by 10 bases, with 26 bases between the two germline ends. Germline V gene data show CDR1 as MDHEN and CDR2 as SYDVKM. The CDR3 runs 17 residues. In nucleotides, the CDR3 is TGTGCCAGCACCCTTAGTCCAACAGGGAAGCGAGGCTCACCCCTCCACTTT. It encodes CASTLSPTGKRGSPLHF.

V is TRBV19 and J is TRBJ1-5, with D possibly TRBD1 on 5 matching bases. The CDR3 is 15 amino acids. Trimming cost V 7 bases and J 6 bases, with 19 bases left between them. Germline V gene data show CDR1 as LNHDA and CDR2 as SQIVND (reference sequence). The CDR3: CASTNPSGGVQPQHF. The CDR3 DNA reads TGTGCCAGTACCAATCCGAGCGGGGGGGTTCAGCCCCAGCATTTT.

The rearrangement links TRBV5-1 to TRBJ2-2; 11 bases match TRBD1. V lost 1 base to trimming and J lost 4 bases; unmatched junction nucleotides: 15. The CDR3 spans 20 residues. The V gene's germline CDR1 is SGHRS and CDR2 YFSETQ. This CDR3 is CASSLLIPGQGDGSTGELFF. The CDR3 DNA sequence: TGCGCCAGCAGCTTGTTGATTCCGGGACAGGGGGATGGGAGCACCGGGGAGCTGTTTTTT. Complete variable domain (other parts from reference TRBV5-1 and TRBJ2-2): KAGVTQTPRYLIKTRGQQVTLSCSPISGHRSVSWYQQTPGQGLQFLFEYFSETQRNKGNFPGRFSGRQFSNSRSEMNVSTLELGDSALYLCASSLLIPGQGDGSTGELFFGEGSRLTVL.

This chain uses TRBV9 with TRBJ1-2; possibly TRBD1 for D (6 bases). The CDR3 loop spans 14 amino acids. V shed 0 bases and J shed 4 bases, with 10 bases lying between them. Germline V CDR1 and CDR2: SGDLS, YYNGEE. The CDR3 DNA is TGTGCCAGCAGCGTAGCAGGGGAAACCTATGGCTACACCTTC. It encodes CASSVAGETYGYTF.

This chain links TRBV24-1 with TRBJ2-5, with D perhaps matching TRBD1 (7 bases). This CDR3 is 13 amino acids long. Germline lookup yields CDR1 KGHDR and CDR2 SFDVKD. Trimming removed 9 bases at V and 0 bases at J, with 10 bases between. The CDR3 sequence is CATRGTDQETQYF. The CDR3 nucleotides are TGTGCCACCCGGGGGACAGACCAAGAGACCCAGTACTTC.

This chain's CDR3 is CASRRGSANTGELFF. The CDR3 coding sequence is TGTGCCAGCCGAAGGGGGAGTGCGAACACCGGGGAGCTGTTTTTT. This rearrangement joins TRBV6-5 to TRBJ2-2; D is possibly TRBD1 (6 bases). The V and J ends lost 8 bases and 0 bases respectively, with 13 bases between them. CDR3 length: 15 residues. The germline CDR1 and CDR2 sequences are MNHEY and SVGAGI.

CDR3: CASTWDSPYEQYF. In DNA form, the CDR3 reads TGTGCCAGCACCTGGGACAGCCCCTACGAGCAGTACTTC. This sequence joins TRBV28 and TRBJ2-7; TRBD1 agrees at 7 bases. CDR1 and CDR2 from the germline V gene are MDHEN and SYDVKM. Trimming cost V 7 bases and J 2 bases; bases outside gene matches: 5. This CDR3 comprises 13 residues.

In DNA, the CDR3 is TGTGCCAGCAGCCCCGGACGGGGATCTGGAAACACCATATATTTT. Encoded protein: CASSPGRGSGNTIYF. This sequence joins TRBV5-4 and TRBJ1-3; no clear D. CDR3 length: 15 amino acids. Germline assignment: CDR1 SGHNT and CDR2 YYREEE (reference sequence). V lost 4 bases, J lost 1 base, and 12 bases lay in between.

The V gene is TRBV2, the J gene TRBJ2-5; 11 nucleotides line up with TRBD2. There are 14 residues in the CDR3. The V gene end was trimmed by 7 bases and the J gene end by 4 bases; junction bases not matched to a gene: 5. CDR1 is SNHLY, CDR2 FYNNEI, per germline. The CDR3 sequence: CASTYSGGGETQYF. CDR3 in DNA: TGTGCCAGCACCTATAGCGGGGGGGGAGAGACCCAGTACTTC.

V is TRBV18 and J is TRBJ2-7, with TRBD1 as a possible D gene (5 bases). The germline V and J ends were trimmed by 2 bases and 7 bases, with 12 bases remaining between them. Germline lookup yields CDR1 KGHSH and CDR2 LQKENI. This CDR3 contains 13 residues. The CDR3 bases are TGTGCCAGCTCACCAGGGGCCCAGAGGGAGCAGTACTTC. This translates into CASSPGAQREQYF.

The V gene is TRBV11-3, the J gene TRBJ2-5; 9 bases agree with TRBD2. The J segment lost 2 bases and the V segment lost 5 bases, leaving 6 bases of the junction unmatched. The CDR3 loop spans 15 amino acids. The germline CDR1 and CDR2 sequences are SGHNT and YENEEA. The CDR3 spells CASSSSGGQQETQYF. In DNA, the CDR3 is TGTGCCAGCAGCAGTAGCGGGGGCCAACAAGAGACCCAGTACTTC.

The V gene is TRBV28, the J gene TRBJ1-1; 7 nucleotides line up with TRBD1. Trimming at V came to 5 bases and at J to 2 bases, leaving 11 bases not matched to a gene. The CDR3 covers 16 residues. Germline V lookup: CDR1 MDHEN, CDR2 SYDVKM. This CDR3 reads CASSLRTGEGNTEAFF. The CDR3 nucleotides are TGTGCCAGCAGTCTCCGGACAGGCGAGGGTAACACTGAAGCTTTCTTT. The variable domain in full, with the rest retrieved from reference TRBV28 and TRBJ1-1, is DVKVTQSSRYLVKRTGEKVFLECVQDMDHENMFWYRQDPGLGLRLIYFSYDVKMKEKGDIPEGYSVSREKKERFSLILESASTNQTSMYLCASSLRTGEGNTEAFFGQGTRLTVV.

This clone appeared a few times. The rearrangement links TRBV7-8 to TRBJ1-1; D not certain. This CDR3 is built from 14 residues. Trimming left V 4 bases short and J 1 base short, with 10 bases between. From germline, CDR1 is SGHVS and CDR2 FQNEAQ. In DNA, the CDR3 is TGTGCCAGCAGCTCCAAGAGGAAGAACACTGAAGCTTTCTTT. It codes for CASSSKRKNTEAFF.

The genes are TRBV3-1 (or the pseudogene TRBV3-2) and TRBJ2-1; D gene unclear. The CDR3 loop spans 11 amino acids. Germline lookup yields CDR1 LGHDT and CDR2 YNNKEL (reference sequence). The V end was cut by 4 bases, the J end by 7 bases, with 5 bases between. The CDR3, as DNA: TGTGCCAGCAGCCGAGGAAATGAGCAGTTCTTC. Its protein is CASSRGNEQFF.

The chain links TRBV7-2 to TRBJ1-5, with a weak D call TRBD1 (6 bases). Germline V gene sequence: CDR1 SGHTA, CDR2 FQGNSA. CDR3 length: 16 residues. Trimming pared 3 bases from V and 2 bases from J, leaving 14 bases between. CDR3 protein: CASSLKTGSGNQPQHF. CDR3 DNA: TGTGCCAGCAGCTTGAAGACAGGTTCGGGCAATCAGCCCCAGCATTTT.

V is TRBV19 and J is TRBJ1-2; 7 positions match TRBD1. Germline values: CDR1 LNHDA, CDR2 SQIVND (reference sequence). The CDR3 sequence is 15 residues long. After removal of 1 base from V and 2 bases from J, the junction contained 4 bases not matched to a gene. The CDR3 nucleotides are TGTGCCAGTAGTATAGCGGAAGGGGGCAACTATGGCTACACCTTC. Protein sequence: CASSIAEGGNYGYTF.

The chain couples TRBV5-6 to TRBJ2-3; TRBD1 might be the D (6 bases). Trimming left V 2 bases short and J 8 bases short, with 6 bases between. The V gene's germline CDR1 is SGHDT and CDR2 YYEEEE. This CDR3 is 11 amino acids long. DNA of the CDR3: TGTGCCAGCAGCTTCAGGGGTACGCAGTATTTT. Translating it yields CASSFRGTQYF.